The 2 T cell receptor beta chains reported below all come from one sample, sequenced in a study of OX40 agonist ivuxolimab in advanced cancers. The assay was immunoSEQ multiplex PCR, and TCRdb's table has in-frame clones only and misses some. The sample includes approximately 68,000 clones, 84% seen only once; the top ten take more than 2%. The sample here was CD4+ or CD8+ T cells sorted from blood, taken in a trial of the OX40 agonist ivuxolimab. These receptors were obtained from an adult with an advanced solid tumor such as melanoma, head and neck, liver or kidney cancer.

This clone occurred once. The J gene is TRBJ2-4, the V gene TRBV2, with 10 bases lining up with TRBD2. This CDR3 is built from 16 residues. The V gene's germline CDR1 is SNHLY and CDR2 FYNNEI. The V gene end was trimmed by 7 bases and the J gene end by 0 bases; junction bases not matched to a gene: 6. The CDR3 nucleotides read TGTGCCAGCATACGACTAGCGGGTTCAGCCAAAAACATTCAGTACTTC. This encodes CASIRLAGSAKNIQYF.

The chain employs TRBV6-5 and TRBJ1-1; D is possibly TRBD1 (5 bases). This CDR3 spans 16 amino acids. Germline V gives CDR1 MNHEY, CDR2 SVGAGI. The ends were cut back, 0 bases at V and 9 bases at J, with 20 bases in the middle. The CDR3, as DNA: TGTGCCAGCAGTTACTCCCTGTCCGGGGCGGTATCGCAAGCTTTCTTT. Encoded protein: CASSYSLSGAVSQAFF.